The text below deals with one TCR beta chain. Around 82 million PBMCs supplied genomic DNA for unsorted samples. The entry originates in a study of shared clonotypes between healthy human individuals. Unsorted PBMCs provided DNA that was sequenced on ten immunoSEQ deep assay plates. Using immunoSEQ multiplex PCR, the repertoire was profiled, and TCRdb retains in-frame clones only, with some absent. The data show about 490,000 clones, around 80% seen once. Germline values: CDR1 SQVTM, CDR2 ANQGSEA. The CDR3 consists of 12 residues. V trimming: 6 bases; J trimming: 3 bases; junction bases outside the gene matches: 2.

Sequenced input: PBMCs. This TCR was recovered from a woman aged 35 to 49 in good health. Some clones in this sample may be carry-over from other donors' samples. The chain links TRBV29-1 to TRBJ2-5, with 9 nucleotides matching TRBD1. The CDR3 here is CSVGTGKETQYF. Here the CDR3 DNA reads TGCAGCGTGGGGACAGGGAAAGAGACCCAGTACTTC.